Presented here are 16 T cell receptor beta chains from one specimen sequenced in a study of blood T cell repertoires in COVID-19. The repertoire was sequenced with immunoSEQ multiplex PCR; TCRdb's copy has only in-frame clones and lacks some. The sample contains more than 400,000 clones, approximately 85% of which appear only once. Material for sequencing was peripheral blood. All receptors come from a human donor in a cohort sampled during active COVID-19.

This chain joins TRBV19 and TRBJ2-1; tentatively, D is TRBD2 (5 bases). The CDR3 has 17 residues. V lost 6 bases and J lost 6, with 24 bases in between. Germline V gives CDR1 LNHDA, CDR2 SQIVND (reference sequence). DNA of the CDR3: TGTGCCAGTAGCAAAGGGAGTAGCTCTAACTTTGGCAATGAGCAGTTCTTC. It is translated as CASSKGSSSNFGNEQFF.

This chain connects TRBV5-5 to TRBJ1-3; D is possibly TRBD1 (6 bases). Germline CDR1 is SGHKS and CDR2 is YYEKEE (reference sequence). Deletions cut 3 bases from V and 0 bases from J, with 13 bases between. This CDR3 is 16 amino acids long. CDR3 sequence (DNA): TGTGCCAGCAGCTGGACAGCTTCAACCTCTGGAAACACCATATATTTT. Its translation: CASSWTASTSGNTIYF.

The rearrangement joins TRBV6-5 to TRBJ2-7, with D maybe TRBD2 (5 bases). The V gene's germline CDR1 is MNHEY and CDR2 SVGAGI. With 7 bases removed from V and 5 bases from J, the gap between germline ends came to 15 bases. This CDR3 region has 13 residues. CDR3 in amino acids: CASNRSRVDEQYF. The CDR3 DNA reads as TGTGCCAGCAACCGGTCGAGGGTAGACGAGCAGTACTTC.

CDR3 nucleotides: TGTGCCAGCAGCCTAGCGGGAGCCTACGAGCAGTACTTC. Encoded protein: CASSLAGAYEQYF. V and J are TRBV6-2 or TRBV6-3 and TRBJ2-7; 10 nucleotides line up with TRBD2. The V gene's germline CDR1 is MNHEY and CDR2 SVGEGT. The CDR3 is 13 amino acids. The trim removed 6 bases at V and 2 bases at J, leaving 1 base unmatched.

The CDR3: CASSLMTGTALGNTIYF. In nucleotides, the CDR3 is TGTGCCAGCAGCTTAATGACTGGGACAGCTTTGGGAAACACCATATATTTT. The J gene is TRBJ1-3, the V gene TRBV7-8; 7 nucleotides agree with TRBD1. The ends lost 2 bases at V and 4 bases at J; junction bases unmatched: 11. CDR1 is SGHVS, CDR2 FQNEAQ, per germline. The CDR3 has 17 residues.

The chain joins TRBV5-1 to TRBJ2-7; 11 nucleotides line up with TRBD2. J lost 8 bases, V lost 4 bases, and 14 bases had no gene match. This CDR3 has 16 amino acids. Germline CDR1 is SGHRS and CDR2 is YFSETQ. The CDR3 nucleotides read TGCGCCAGCAGCCAAACCCAGACTAGCGGGGCTATGAAGCAGTACTTC. This translates into CASSQTQTSGAMKQYF.

The genes are TRBV7-3 and TRBJ1-2; tentatively, D is TRBD1 (6 bases). V lost 5 bases and J 7 bases, leaving 14 bases between the germline ends. Germline CDR1 is SGHTA and CDR2 is FQGTGA. The CDR3 totals 13 residues. The CDR3 protein is CASSLNRDSGYTF. DNA for the CDR3: TGTGCCAGCAGCCTCAACAGGGATTCTGGCTACACCTTC.

The chain is built from TRBV6-5 and TRBJ1-5, with a possible D match to TRBD1 (5 bases). Germline values: CDR1 MNHEY, CDR2 SVGAGI. Trimming removed 0 bases at V and 6 bases at J, with 9 bases between. The CDR3 length is 14 residues. As DNA, the CDR3 is TGTGCCAGCAGTTACTCCCAGGGCGGTCAGCCCCAGCATTTT. Protein: CASSYSQGGQPQHF.

The V call is TRBV2, the J call TRBJ2-3; 9 nucleotides line up with TRBD2. This CDR3 has 14 amino acids. Germline V gene lookup returns CDR1 SNHLY and CDR2 FYNNEI. V lost 4 bases, J lost 10 bases, and 9 bases stayed unmatched. CDR3 loop: CASSVTPGLAAQYF. The CDR3 DNA sequence: TGTGCCAGCAGTGTCACGCCGGGACTAGCTGCGCAGTATTTT.

The CDR3: CASSDRAGGPSYYNEQFF. The CDR3 bases are TGTGCCAGCAGTGATAGGGCAGGGGGCCCCTCCTACTACAATGAGCAGTTCTTC. The chain is built from TRBV2 and TRBJ2-1; TRBD1 matches 8 bases. The CDR3 is made up of 18 amino acids. J gave up 3 bases and V 3 bases, and 13 bases lay outside the gene matches. Germline assignment: CDR1 SNHLY and CDR2 FYNNEI.

This clone showed up just a few times. The chain has TRBV28 and TRBJ1-2, with a possible D match to TRBD1 (5 bases). V lost 6 bases and J 4 bases, leaving 24 bases between the germline ends. The germline CDR1 and CDR2 sequences are MDHEN and SYDVKM. There are 17 residues in the CDR3. The CDR3 here is CASSDTKDWVGGYGYTF. The CDR3, as DNA: TGTGCCAGCAGCGATACAAAAGATTGGGTGGGGGGCTATGGCTACACCTTC.

This chain connects TRBV28 to TRBJ1-2, with 7 bases fitting TRBD1. V shed 6 bases, J shed 4 bases, and the junction held 8 bases outside the gene matches. In germline, CDR1 is MDHEN, CDR2 SYDVKM. The CDR3 consists of 14 residues. CDR3 bases: TGTGCCAGCAGCTTGTCGGGACAGCTCTATGGCTACACCTTC. Translated: CASSLSGQLYGYTF.

The V gene is TRBV6-5, the J gene TRBJ2-1, with D maybe TRBD2 (5 bases). The length of the CDR3 is 14 residues. V was shortened by 6 bases and J by 0 bases, with 9 bases between the two germline ends. The germline gives CDR1 MNHEY, CDR2 SVGAGI. The CDR3, as DNA: TGTGCCAGCAGGGAGCGGAGCTCCTACAATGAGCAGTTCTTC. Protein sequence: CASRERSSYNEQFF.

The count of this clone is one. The chain has TRBV5-5 and TRBJ2-1; TRBD2 matches 11 bases. The CDR3 length is 15 residues. CDR1 is SGHKS, CDR2 YYEKEE, per germline (reference sequence). With 3 bases clipped from V and 9 bases from J, the junction kept 8 bases outside the gene matches. The CDR3, as DNA: TGTGCCAGCAGCTCGACGACCGGGACTAGCGGTGAGCAGTTCTTC. Translating it yields CASSSTTGTSGEQFF.

This chain uses TRBV10-2 with TRBJ2-7, with 7 bases that match TRBD1. Trimming at V came to 7 bases and at J to 5 bases, leaving 11 bases not matched to a gene. CDR1 and CDR2 (germline): WSHSY, SAAADI. This CDR3 region has 14 residues. This CDR3 is CASKEGAGEDEQYF. The CDR3 DNA follows: TGCGCCAGCAAAGAGGGGGCAGGTGAGGACGAGCAGTACTTC.

The chain couples TRBV16 to TRBJ2-7; 8 bases fit TRBD1. This CDR3 contains 14 residues. V dropped 2 bases and J dropped 7; count of bases not matched to a gene: 7. Germline CDR1 and CDR2: KGHSY and FQNENV. The CDR3 nucleotides read TGTGCCAGCAGCCAAGCAGGGGGCGCGGGAGAGCAGTACTTC. It codes for CASSQAGGAGEQYF.